These T cell receptor beta chains were read from a single sample in a study of shared clonotypes between healthy human individuals. Generated by immunoSEQ multiplex PCR, the TCRdb table keeps only in-frame clones and is missing some. The sample holds around 430,000 clones; 75% to 85% are singletons and the top ten take roughly 13%. The source material was PBMCs. The receptors were gathered from a woman between 40 and 50 years old in good health. Some clones in this sample may be carry-over from other donors' samples. Each CDR3 is given with its conserved first and last residue. The D gene is left open where the match is weak. Clone size is not always given. Where it is, it says once, few, many or a class for expanded clones.

abundance: -; v_gene: TRBV27; j_gene: TRBJ1-4; d_gene: TRBD1; CDR3nt: TGTGCCAGCAGTCATTACTCTGGGACAGGGTTTTTGGGTCCCGCGGGAAAACTGTTTTTT; CDR3aa: CASSHYSGTGFLGPAGKLFF
abundance: -; v_gene: TRBV4-3; j_gene: TRBJ2-7; d_gene: -; CDR3nt: TGCGCCAGCAGCCAAGGGACTGGATACGAGCAGTACTTC; CDR3aa: CASSQGTGYEQYF
abundance: once; v_gene: TRBV5-6; j_gene: TRBJ2-1; d_gene: -; CDR3nt: TGTGCCAGCAGCATACAGGGATTTGAGCAGTTCTTC; CDR3aa: CASSIQGFEQFF
abundance: -; v_gene: TRBV2; j_gene: TRBJ1-5; d_gene: TRBD1; CDR3nt: TGTGCCAGCAGCACACAGGGGACGGATCAGCCCCAGCATTTT; CDR3aa: CASSTQGTDQPQHF
abundance: once; v_gene: TRBV7-8; j_gene: TRBJ2-3; d_gene: -; CDR3nt: TGTGCCAGCAGTTCTCCCCGCATGGGGATACAAGATACGCAGTATTTT; CDR3aa: CASSSPRMGIQDTQYF
abundance: -; v_gene: TRBV5-1; j_gene: TRBJ1-2; d_gene: -; CDR3nt: TGCGCCAGCAGCTTGGTGCAGGCTTCTAACTATGGCTACACCTTC; CDR3aa: CASSLVQASNYGYTF
abundance: -; v_gene: TRBV4-1; j_gene: TRBJ2-2; d_gene: -; CDR3nt: TGCGCCAGCAGCCGGGGTAGCGGAAACACCGGGGAGCTGTTTTTT; CDR3aa: CASSRGSGNTGELFF
abundance: few; v_gene: TRBV5-1; j_gene: TRBJ1-3; d_gene: -; CDR3nt: TGCGCCAGCAGTTGGACAGCTTCTGGAAACACCATATATTTT; CDR3aa: CASSWTASGNTIYF
abundance: -; v_gene: TRBV30; j_gene: TRBJ2-7; d_gene: -; CDR3nt: TGTGCCTGGGGACCAGGGAACTACGAGCAGTACTTC; CDR3aa: CAWGPGNYEQYF
abundance: -; v_gene: TRBV15; j_gene: TRBJ2-7; d_gene: -; CDR3nt: TGTGCCACCAGCAGAGATCGGGGACCGTACGAGCAGTACTTC; CDR3aa: CATSRDRGPYEQYF
abundance: once; v_gene: TRBV7-7; j_gene: TRBJ2-5; d_gene: TRBD2; CDR3nt: TGTGCCAGCAGCCTCGGACTAGCGGGGGCTGAGACCCAGTACTTC; CDR3aa: CASSLGLAGAETQYF
abundance: -; v_gene: TRBV7-2; j_gene: TRBJ2-2; d_gene: -; CDR3nt: TGTGCCAGCAGCTTAGTTTATTCCGGGGAGCTGTTTTTT; CDR3aa: CASSLVYSGELFF
abundance: -; v_gene: TRBV11-2; j_gene: TRBJ2-5; d_gene: -; CDR3nt: TGTGCCAGCAGCTTAGTCCGGGCGGCACAAGAGACCCAGTACTTC; CDR3aa: CASSLVRAAQETQYF